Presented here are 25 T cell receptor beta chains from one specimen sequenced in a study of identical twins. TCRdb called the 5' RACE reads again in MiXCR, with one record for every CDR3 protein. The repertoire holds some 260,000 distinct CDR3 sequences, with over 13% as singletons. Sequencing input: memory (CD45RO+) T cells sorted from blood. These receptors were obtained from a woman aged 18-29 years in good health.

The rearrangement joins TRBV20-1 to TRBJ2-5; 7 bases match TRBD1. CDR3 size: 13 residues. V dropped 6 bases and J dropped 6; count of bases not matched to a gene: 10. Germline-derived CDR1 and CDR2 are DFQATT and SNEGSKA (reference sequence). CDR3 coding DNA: TGCAGTGCGCACCTAGACAGGGAAAAGACCCAGTACTTC. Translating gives CSAHLDREKTQYF.

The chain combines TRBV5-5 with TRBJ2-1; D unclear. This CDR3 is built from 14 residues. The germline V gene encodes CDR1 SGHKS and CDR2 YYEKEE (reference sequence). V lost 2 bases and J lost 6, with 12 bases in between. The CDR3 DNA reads TGTGCCAGCAGCTTAGTAGGTCTGACCAATGAGCAGTTCTTC. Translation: CASSLVGLTNEQFF.

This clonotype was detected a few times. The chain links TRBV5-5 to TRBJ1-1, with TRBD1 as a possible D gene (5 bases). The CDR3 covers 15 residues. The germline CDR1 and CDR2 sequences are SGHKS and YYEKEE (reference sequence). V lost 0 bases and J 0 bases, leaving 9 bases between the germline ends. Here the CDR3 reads CASSLVNRLNTEAFF. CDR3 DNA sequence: TGTGCCAGCAGCTTGGTTAACAGGTTGAACACTGAAGCTTTCTTT.

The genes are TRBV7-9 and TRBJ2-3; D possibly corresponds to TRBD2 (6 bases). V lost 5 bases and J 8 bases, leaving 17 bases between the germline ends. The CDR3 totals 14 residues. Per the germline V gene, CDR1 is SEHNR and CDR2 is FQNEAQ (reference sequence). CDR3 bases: TGTGCCAGCAGCCTGGGACTCCGCGCCGGTACGCAGTATTTT. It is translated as CASSLGLRAGTQYF.

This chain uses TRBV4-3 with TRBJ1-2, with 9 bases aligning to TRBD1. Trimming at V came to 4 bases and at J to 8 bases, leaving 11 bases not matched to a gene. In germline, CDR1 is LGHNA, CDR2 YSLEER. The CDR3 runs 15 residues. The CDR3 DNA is TGCGCCAGCAGCCCGGGACAGGGAGGACTTGGGGGCTACACCTTC. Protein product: CASSPGQGGLGGYTF.

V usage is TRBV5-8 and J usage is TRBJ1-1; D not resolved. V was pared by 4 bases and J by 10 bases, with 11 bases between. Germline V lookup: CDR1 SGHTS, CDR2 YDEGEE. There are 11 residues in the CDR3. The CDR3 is CASSLTGRAFF. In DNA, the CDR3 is TGTGCCAGCAGCCTGACGGGGAGAGCTTTCTTT.

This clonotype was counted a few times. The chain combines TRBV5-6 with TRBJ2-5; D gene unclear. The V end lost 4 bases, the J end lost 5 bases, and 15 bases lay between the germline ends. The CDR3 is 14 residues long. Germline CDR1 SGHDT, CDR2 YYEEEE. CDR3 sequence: CASSPPNPEETQYF. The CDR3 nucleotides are TGTGCCAGCAGCCCACCTAACCCGGAGGAGACCCAGTACTTC. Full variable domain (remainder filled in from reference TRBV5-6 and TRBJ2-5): DAGVTQSPTHLIKTRGQQVTLRCSPKSGHDTVSWYQQALGQGPQFIFQYYEEEERQRGNFPDRFSGHQFPNYSSELNVNALLLGDSALYLCASSPPNPEETQYFGPGTRLLVL.

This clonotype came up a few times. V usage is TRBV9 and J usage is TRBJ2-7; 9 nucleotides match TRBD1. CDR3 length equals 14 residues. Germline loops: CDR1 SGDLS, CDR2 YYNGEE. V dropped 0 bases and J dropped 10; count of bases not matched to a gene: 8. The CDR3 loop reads CASSVGGTGKPQYF. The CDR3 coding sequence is TGTGCCAGCAGCGTAGGGGGGACAGGGAAACCCCAGTACTTC.

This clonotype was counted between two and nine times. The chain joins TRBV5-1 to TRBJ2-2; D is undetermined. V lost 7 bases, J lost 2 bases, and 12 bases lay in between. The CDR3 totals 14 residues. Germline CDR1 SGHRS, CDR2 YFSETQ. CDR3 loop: CASSPAVNTGELFF. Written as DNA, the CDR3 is TGCGCCAGCTCCCCGGCAGTCAACACCGGGGAGCTGTTTTTT.

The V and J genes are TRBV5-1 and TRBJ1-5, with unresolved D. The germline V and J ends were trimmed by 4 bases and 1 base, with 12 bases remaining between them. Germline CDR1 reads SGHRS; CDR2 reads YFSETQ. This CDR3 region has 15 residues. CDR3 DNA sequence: TGCGCCAGCAGCCCCTTGGCGGAAAGCAATCAGCCCCAGCATTTT. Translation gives CASSPLAESNQPQHF.

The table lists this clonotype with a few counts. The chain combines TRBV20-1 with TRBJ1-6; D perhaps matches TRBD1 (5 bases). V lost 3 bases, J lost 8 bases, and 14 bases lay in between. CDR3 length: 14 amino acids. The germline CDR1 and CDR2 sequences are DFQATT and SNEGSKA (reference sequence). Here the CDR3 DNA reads TGCAGTGCTAGGCGACAGCTTAAAGATTCACCCCTCCACTTT. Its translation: CSARRQLKDSPLHF.

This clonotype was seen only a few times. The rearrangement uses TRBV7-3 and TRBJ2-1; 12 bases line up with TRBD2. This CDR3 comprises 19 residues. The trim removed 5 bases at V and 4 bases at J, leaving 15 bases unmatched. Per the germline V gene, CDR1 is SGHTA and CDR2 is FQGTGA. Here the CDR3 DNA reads TGTGCCAGCAGCCCCAAGGGATCTAGCGGGGGGGCTCTGTACAATGAGCAGTTCTTC. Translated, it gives CASSPKGSSGGALYNEQFF.

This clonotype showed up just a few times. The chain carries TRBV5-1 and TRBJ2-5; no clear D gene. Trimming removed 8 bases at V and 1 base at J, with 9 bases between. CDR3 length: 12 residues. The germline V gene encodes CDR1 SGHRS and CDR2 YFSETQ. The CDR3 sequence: CARKKVQETQYF. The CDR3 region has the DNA TGCGCCAGAAAGAAGGTCCAAGAGACCCAGTACTTC. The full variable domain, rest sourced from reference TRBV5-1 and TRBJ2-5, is KAGVTQTPRYLIKTRGQQVTLSCSPISGHRSVSWYQQTPGQGLQFLFEYFSETQRNKGNFPGRFSGRQFSNSRSEMNVSTLELGDSALYLCARKKVQETQYFGPGTRLLVL.

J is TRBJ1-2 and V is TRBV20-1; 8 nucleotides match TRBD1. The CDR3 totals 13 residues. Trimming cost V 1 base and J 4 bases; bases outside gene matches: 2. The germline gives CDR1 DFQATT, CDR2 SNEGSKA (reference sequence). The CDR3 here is CSARVQGAYGYTF. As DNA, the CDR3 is TGCAGTGCTAGAGTGCAGGGGGCCTATGGCTACACCTTC.

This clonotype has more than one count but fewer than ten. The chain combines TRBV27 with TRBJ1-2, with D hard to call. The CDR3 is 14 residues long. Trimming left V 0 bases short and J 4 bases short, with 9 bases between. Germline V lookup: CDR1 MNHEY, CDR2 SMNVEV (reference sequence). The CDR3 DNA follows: TGTGCCAGCAGTTTATCTGGCTCTGTCTATGGCTACACCTTC. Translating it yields CASSLSGSVYGYTF.

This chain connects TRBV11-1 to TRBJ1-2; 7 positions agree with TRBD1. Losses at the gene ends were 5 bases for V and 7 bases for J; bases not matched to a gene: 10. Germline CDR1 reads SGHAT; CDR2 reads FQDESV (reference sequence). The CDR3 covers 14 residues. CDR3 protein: CASSPMMNRGGYTF. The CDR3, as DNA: TGTGCCAGCAGCCCGATGATGAACAGGGGTGGCTACACCTTC.

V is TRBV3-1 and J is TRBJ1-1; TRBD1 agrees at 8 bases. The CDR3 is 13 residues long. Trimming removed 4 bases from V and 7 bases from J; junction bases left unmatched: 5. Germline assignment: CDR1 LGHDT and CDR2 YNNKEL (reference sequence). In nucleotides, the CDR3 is TGTGCCAGCAGCCCCTTGGACAGGGATGAAGCTTTCTTT. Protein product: CASSPLDRDEAFF. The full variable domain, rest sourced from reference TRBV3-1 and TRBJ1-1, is DTAVSQTPKYLVTQMGNDKSIKCEQNLGHDTMYWYKQDSKKFLKIMFSYNNKELIINETVPNRFSPKSPDKAHLNLHINSLELGDSAVYFCASSPLDRDEAFFGQGTRLTVV.

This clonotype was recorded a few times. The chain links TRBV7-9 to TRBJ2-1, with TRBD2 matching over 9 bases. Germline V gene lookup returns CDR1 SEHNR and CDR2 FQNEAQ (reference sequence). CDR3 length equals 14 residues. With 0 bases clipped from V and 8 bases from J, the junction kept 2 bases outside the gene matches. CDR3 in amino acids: CASSLASGSYEQFF. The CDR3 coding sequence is TGTGCCAGCAGCTTAGCTAGCGGGAGTTATGAGCAGTTCTTC.

The CDR3 DNA is TGCAGCGTTACCCCTGCAGGGGTCACAAACATTCAGTACTTC. Translation: CSVTPAGVTNIQYF. The rearrangement uses TRBV29-1 and TRBJ2-4, with a weak D call TRBD1 (6 bases). Germline lookup yields CDR1 SQVTM and CDR2 ANQGSEA. V lost 5 bases and J lost 6, with 17 bases in between. The CDR3 runs to 14 residues.

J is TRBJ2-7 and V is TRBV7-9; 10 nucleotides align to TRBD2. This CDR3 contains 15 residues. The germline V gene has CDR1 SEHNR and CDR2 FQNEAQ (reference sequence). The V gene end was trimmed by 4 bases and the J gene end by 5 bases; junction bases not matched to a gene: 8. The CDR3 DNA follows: TGTGCCAGCAGCTCCAGCGGGGGGGCCTCTGACGAGCAGTACTTC. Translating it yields CASSSSGGASDEQYF.

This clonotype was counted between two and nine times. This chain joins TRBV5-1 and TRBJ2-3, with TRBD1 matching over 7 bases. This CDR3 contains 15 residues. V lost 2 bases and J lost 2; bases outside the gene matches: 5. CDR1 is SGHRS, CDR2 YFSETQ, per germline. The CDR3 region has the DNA TGCGCCAGCAGCTTCCGGGACAGCGACACAGATACGCAGTATTTT. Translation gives CASSFRDSDTDTQYF.

DNA for the CDR3: TGTGCCAGCAGCTTTACTGGGTCCGGTGAGCAGTTCTTC. This gives the protein CASSFTGSGEQFF. The chain is built from TRBV7-7 and TRBJ2-1; D remains unclear. In germline, CDR1 is SSHAT, CDR2 FNYEAQ (reference sequence). The V gene lost 3 bases and the J gene lost 9 bases, with 12 bases spanning the gap. The CDR3 spans 13 residues.

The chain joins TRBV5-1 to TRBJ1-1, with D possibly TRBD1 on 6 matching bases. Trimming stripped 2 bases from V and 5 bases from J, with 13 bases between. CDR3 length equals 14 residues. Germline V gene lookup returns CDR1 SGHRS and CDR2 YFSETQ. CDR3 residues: CASSFSGARTEAFF. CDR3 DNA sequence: TGCGCCAGCAGCTTTTCAGGGGCGAGGACTGAAGCTTTCTTT.

The CDR3 protein is CASSREGLSTRCTF. The CDR3 bases are TGTGCCAGCAGCCGGGAGGGACTCTCTACTAGGTGCACCTTC. The chain couples TRBV6-1 to TRBJ1-2; perhaps TRBD1 as D (5 bases). Trimming left V 6 bases short and J 13 bases short, with 24 bases between. Per germline, CDR1 MNHNS and CDR2 SASEGT. The CDR3 has 14 amino acids.

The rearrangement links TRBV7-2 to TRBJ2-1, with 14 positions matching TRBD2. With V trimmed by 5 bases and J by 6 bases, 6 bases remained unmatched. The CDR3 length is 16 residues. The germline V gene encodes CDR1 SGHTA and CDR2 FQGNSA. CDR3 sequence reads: CASSGGTSGSFNEQFF. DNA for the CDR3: TGTGCCAGCAGCGGGGGGACTAGCGGGAGTTTCAATGAGCAGTTCTTC.